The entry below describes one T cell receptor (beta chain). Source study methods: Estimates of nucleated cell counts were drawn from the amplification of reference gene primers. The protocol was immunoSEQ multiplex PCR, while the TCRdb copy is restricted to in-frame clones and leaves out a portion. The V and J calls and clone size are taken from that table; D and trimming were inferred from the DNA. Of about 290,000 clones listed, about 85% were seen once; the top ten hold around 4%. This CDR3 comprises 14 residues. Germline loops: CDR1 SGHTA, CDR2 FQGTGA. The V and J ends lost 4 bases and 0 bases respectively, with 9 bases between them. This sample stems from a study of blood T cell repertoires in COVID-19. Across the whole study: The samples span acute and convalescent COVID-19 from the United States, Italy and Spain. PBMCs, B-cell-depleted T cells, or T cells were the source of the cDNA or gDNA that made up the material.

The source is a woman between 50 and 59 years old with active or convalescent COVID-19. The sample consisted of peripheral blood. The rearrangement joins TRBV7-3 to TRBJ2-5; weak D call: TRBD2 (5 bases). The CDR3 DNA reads TGTGCCAGCAGCTCCCCGGGGTACCAAGAGACCCAGTACTTC. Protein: CASSSPGYQETQYF.